This T cell receptor beta chain derives from a study of blood T cell repertoires in COVID-19. Across the whole study: Both acute and convalescent COVID-19 samples were obtained from the United States, Italy and Spain. T cells, B-cell-depleted T cells, or PBMCs supplied cDNA or gDNA.

In the authors' workflow: Reference gene primer amplification gave estimated nucleated cell counts. Generated by immunoSEQ multiplex PCR, the TCRdb table keeps only in-frame clones and is missing some. Clone size and V and J calls were adopted from that table, with D and trimming inferred from the DNA. Of approximately 400,000 clones listed, roughly 86% are singletons. Researchers sorted participants into cohorts using their self-reported clinical history. The receptor's source is a man aged 25 to 45 who had recovered from COVID-19. The material sequenced was PBMCs or T cells enriched from blood (not recorded which).

This CDR3 is CAWSVGTGFAGELFF. The CDR3 DNA is TGTGCCTGGAGTGTAGGGACAGGGTTCGCCGGGGAGCTGTTTTTT. The rearrangement links TRBV30 to TRBJ2-2; 9 bases line up with TRBD1. From germline, CDR1 is GTSNPN and CDR2 SVGIG (reference sequence). V lost 0 bases to trimming and J lost 6 bases; unmatched junction nucleotides: 5. This CDR3 is built from 15 residues.